This T cell receptor (beta chain) was documented in a study of blood T cell repertoires in COVID-19. The germline V gene encodes CDR1 SEHNR and CDR2 FQNEAQ (reference sequence). The CDR3 is 16 amino acids. V lost 5 bases, J lost 3 bases, and 8 bases stayed unmatched. Produced via immunoSEQ multiplex PCR; TCRdb's table is partial and in-frame only. The sample has over 50,000 clones; roughly 72% are singletons. This sequence was found in a woman in her 70s with COVID-19, enrolled during active disease. The V gene is TRBV7-9, the J gene TRBJ2-3; 10 bases align to TRBD2. Sequencing was carried out using peripheral blood. The CDR3 protein is CASSVVPGLATDTQYF. The CDR3 DNA follows: TGTGCCAGCAGCGTAGTCCCGGGACTAGCGACAGATACGCAGTATTTT.